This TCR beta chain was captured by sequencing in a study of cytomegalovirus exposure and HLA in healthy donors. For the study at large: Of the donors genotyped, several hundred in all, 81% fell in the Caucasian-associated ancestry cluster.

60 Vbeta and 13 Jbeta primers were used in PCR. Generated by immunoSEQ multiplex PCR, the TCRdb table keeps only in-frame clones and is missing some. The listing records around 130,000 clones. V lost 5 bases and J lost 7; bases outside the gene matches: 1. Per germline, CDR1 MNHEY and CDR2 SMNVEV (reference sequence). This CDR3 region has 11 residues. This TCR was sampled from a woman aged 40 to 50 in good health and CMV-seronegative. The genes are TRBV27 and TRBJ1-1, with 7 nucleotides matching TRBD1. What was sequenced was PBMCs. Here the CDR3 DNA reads TGTGCCAGCAGTAGACAGGGTGAAGCTTTCTTT. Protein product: CASSRQGEAFF.